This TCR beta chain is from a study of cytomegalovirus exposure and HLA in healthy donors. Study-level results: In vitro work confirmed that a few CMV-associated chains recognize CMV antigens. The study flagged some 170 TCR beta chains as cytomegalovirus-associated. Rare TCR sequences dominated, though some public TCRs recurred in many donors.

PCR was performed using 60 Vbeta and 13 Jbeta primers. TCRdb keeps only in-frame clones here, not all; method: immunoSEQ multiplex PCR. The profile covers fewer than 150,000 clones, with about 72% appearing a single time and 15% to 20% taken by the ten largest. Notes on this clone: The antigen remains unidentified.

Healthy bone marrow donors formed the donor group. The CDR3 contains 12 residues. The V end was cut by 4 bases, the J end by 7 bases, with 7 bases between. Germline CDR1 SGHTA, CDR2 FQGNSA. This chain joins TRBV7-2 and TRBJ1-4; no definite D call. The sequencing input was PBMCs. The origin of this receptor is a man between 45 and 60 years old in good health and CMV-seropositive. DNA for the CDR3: TGTGCCAGCAGCTCCCGCAGTGAAAAACTGTTTTTT. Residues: CASSSRSEKLFF.